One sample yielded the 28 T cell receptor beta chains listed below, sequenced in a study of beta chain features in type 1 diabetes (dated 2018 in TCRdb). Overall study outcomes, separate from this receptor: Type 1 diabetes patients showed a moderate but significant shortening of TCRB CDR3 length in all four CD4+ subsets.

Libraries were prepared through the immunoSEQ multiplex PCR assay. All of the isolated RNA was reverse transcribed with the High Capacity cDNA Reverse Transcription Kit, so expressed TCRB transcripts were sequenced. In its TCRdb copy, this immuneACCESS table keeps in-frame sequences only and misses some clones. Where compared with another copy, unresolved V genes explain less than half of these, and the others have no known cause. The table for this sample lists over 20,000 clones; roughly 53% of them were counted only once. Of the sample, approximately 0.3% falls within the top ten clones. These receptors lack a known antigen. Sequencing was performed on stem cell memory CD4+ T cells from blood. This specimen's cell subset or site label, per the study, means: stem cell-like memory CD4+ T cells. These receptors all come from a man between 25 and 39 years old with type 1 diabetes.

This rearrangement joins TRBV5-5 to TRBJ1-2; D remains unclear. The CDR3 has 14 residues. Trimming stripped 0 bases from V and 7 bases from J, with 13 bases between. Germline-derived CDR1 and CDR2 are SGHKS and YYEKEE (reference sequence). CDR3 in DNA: TGTGCCAGCAGCTTGGGGGCCAGGTCCCTTGGCTACACCTTC. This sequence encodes CASSLGARSLGYTF.

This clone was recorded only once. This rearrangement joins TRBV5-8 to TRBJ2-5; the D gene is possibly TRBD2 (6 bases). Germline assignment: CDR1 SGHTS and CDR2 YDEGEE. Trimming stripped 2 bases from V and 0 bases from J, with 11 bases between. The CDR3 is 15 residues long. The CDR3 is CASSLGLAHQETQYF. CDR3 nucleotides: TGTGCCAGCAGCTTAGGGCTAGCGCACCAAGAGACCCAGTACTTC.

The CDR3 spells CASTGGSSYNEQFF. The CDR3 DNA reads as TGTGCCAGCACCGGGGGGAGCTCCTACAATGAGCAGTTCTTC. The gene calls are TRBV6-5 and TRBJ2-1; TRBD2 matches 7 bases. The CDR3 length is 14 residues. From germline, CDR1 is MNHEY and CDR2 SVGAGI. V was clipped by 7 bases and J by 0 bases; unmatched bases: 3.

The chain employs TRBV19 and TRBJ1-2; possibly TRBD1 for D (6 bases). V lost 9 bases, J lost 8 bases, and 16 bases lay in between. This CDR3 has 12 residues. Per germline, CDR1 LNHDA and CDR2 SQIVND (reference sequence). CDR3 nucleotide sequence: TGTGCCAGCCGGGACACCCTACCCGGCTACACCTTC. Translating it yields CASRDTLPGYTF. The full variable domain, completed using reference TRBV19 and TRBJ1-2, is DGGITQSPKYLFRKEGQNVTLSCEQNLNHDAMYWYRQDPGQGLRLIYYSQIVNDFQKGDIAEGYSVSREKKESFPLTVTSAQKNPTAFYLCASRDTLPGYTFGSGTRLTVV.

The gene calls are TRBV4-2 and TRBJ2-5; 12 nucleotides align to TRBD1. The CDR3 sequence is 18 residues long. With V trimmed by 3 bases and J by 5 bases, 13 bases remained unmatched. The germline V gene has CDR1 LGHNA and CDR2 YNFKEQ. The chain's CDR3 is CASSHPTVGTGGKETQYF. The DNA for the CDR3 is TGTGCCAGCAGCCATCCGACGGTGGGGACAGGGGGCAAGGAGACCCAGTACTTC.

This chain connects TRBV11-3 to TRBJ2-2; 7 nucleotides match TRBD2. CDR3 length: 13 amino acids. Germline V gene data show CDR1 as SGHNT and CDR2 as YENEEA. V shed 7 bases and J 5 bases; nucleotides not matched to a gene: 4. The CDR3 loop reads CASTARETGELFF. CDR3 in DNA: TGTGCCAGCACCGCGCGGGAGACCGGGGAGCTGTTTTTT.

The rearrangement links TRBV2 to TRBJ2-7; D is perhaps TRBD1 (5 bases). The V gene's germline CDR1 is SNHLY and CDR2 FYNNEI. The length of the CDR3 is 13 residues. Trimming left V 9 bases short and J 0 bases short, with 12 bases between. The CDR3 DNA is TGTGCCAGTAGACAGAAATTCTCCTACGAGCAGTACTTC. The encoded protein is CASRQKFSYEQYF.

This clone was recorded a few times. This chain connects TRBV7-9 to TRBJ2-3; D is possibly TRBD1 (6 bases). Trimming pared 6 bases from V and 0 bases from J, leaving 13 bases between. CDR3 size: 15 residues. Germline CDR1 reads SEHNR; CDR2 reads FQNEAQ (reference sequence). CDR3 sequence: CASSSDRPSTDTQYF. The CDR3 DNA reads TGTGCCAGCAGTTCCGACAGGCCGAGCACAGATACGCAGTATTTT.

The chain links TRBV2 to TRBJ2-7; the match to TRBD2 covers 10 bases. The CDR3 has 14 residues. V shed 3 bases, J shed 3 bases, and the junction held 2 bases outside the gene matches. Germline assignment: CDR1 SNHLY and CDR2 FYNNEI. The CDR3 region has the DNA TGTGCCAGCAGTGATGGGACTAGCGACTACGAGCAGTACTTC. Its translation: CASSDGTSDYEQYF.

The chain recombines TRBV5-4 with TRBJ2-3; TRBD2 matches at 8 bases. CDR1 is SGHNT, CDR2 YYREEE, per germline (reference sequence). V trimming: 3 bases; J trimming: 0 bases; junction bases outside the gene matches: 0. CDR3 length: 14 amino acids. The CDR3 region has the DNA TGTGCCAGCAGCTCTAGCGGGAGCACAGATACGCAGTATTTT. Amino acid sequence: CASSSSGSTDTQYF.

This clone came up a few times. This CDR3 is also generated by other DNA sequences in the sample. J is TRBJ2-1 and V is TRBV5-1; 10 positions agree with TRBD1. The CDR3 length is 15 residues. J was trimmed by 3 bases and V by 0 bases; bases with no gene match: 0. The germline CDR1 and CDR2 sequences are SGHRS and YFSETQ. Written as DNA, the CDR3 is TGCGCCAGCAGCTTGGGGACAGGGGGCTACAATGAGCAGTTCTTC. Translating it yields CASSLGTGGYNEQFF.

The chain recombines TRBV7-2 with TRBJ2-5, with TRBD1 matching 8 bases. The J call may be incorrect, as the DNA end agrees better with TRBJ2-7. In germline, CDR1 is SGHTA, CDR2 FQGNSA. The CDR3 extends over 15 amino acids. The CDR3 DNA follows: TGTGCCAGCAGCTTAGCGCGGGACAGGTTCTACGAGCAGTACTTC. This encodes CASSLARDRFYEQYF.

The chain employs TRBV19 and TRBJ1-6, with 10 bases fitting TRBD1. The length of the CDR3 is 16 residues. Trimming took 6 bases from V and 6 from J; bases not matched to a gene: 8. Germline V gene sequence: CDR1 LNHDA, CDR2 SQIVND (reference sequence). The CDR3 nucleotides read TGTGCCAGTAGCCATCAAAGACAGGGGGCTAATTCACCCCTCCACTTT. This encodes CASSHQRQGANSPLHF.

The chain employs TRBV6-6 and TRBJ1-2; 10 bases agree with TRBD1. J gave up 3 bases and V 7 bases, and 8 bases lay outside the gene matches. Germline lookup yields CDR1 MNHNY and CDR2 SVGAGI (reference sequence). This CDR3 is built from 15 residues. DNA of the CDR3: TGTGCCAGCAACGCAGACAGGGGGCACTACTATGGCTACACCTTC. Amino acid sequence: CASNADRGHYYGYTF.

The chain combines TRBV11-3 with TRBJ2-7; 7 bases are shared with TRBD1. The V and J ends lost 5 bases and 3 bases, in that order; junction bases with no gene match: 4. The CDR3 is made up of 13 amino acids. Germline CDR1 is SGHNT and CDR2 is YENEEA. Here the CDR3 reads CASSLGQIYEQYF. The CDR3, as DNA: TGTGCCAGCAGCCTGGGACAGATCTACGAGCAGTACTTC.

The CDR3 here is CASSPPLLAGGYEQYF. The CDR3 region has the DNA TGTGCCAGCTCACCACCCCTACTAGCGGGAGGCTACGAGCAGTACTTC. V and J are TRBV18 and TRBJ2-7; 12 bases agree with TRBD2. CDR3 size: 16 residues. CDR1 and CDR2 from the germline V gene are KGHSH and LQKENI. Losses at the gene ends were 0 bases for V and 3 bases for J; bases not matched to a gene: 3.

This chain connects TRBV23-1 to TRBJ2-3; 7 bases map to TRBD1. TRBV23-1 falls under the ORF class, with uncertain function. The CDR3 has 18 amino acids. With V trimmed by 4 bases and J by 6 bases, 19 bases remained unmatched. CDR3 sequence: CASSPTATGRIPPDTQYF. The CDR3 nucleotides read TGCGCCAGCAGTCCGACTGCGACAGGGCGAATCCCCCCGGATACGCAGTATTTT.

CDR3 sequence: CASSVGGQGSGANVLTF. The CDR3 nucleotides are TGTGCCAGCAGCGTAGGGGGACAGGGGTCTGGGGCCAACGTCCTGACTTTC. The chain uses TRBV9 and TRBJ2-6; 10 bases are shared with TRBD1. The CDR3 extends over 17 amino acids. V shed 0 bases and J 1 base; nucleotides not matched to a gene: 1. The germline gives CDR1 SGDLS, CDR2 YYNGEE.

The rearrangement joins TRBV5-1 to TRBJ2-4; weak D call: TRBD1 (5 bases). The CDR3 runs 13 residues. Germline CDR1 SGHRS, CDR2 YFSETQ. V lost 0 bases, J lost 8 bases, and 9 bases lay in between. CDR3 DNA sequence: TGCGCCAGCAGCTTGGACAGGACGGACATTCAGTACTTC. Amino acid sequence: CASSLDRTDIQYF.

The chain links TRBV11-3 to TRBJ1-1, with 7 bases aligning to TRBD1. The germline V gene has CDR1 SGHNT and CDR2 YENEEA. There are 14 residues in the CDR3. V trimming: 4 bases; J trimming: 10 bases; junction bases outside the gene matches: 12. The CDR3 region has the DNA TGTGCCAGCAGCTCCAGGGGGACTGACTCGGGAGCTTTCTTT. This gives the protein CASSSRGTDSGAFF.

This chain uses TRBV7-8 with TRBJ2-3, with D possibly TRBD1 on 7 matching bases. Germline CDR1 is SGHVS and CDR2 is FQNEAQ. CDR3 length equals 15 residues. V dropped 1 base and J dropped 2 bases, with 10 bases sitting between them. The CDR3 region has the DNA TGTGCCAGCAGCTTAGGCAGGGGGGACACAGATACGCAGTATTTT. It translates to CASSLGRGDTDTQYF.

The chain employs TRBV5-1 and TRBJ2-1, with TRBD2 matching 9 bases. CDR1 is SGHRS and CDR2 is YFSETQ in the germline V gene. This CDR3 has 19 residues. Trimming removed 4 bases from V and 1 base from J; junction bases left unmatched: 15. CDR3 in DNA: TGCGCCAGCAGCACAGGGACTGGAGCGGGAGGTCTGTCCTACAATGAGCAGTTCTTC. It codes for CASSTGTGAGGLSYNEQFF.

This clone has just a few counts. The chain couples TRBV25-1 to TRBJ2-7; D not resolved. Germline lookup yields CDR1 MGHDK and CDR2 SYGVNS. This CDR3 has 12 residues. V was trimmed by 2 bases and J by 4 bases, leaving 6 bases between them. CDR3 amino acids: CASSEGEYEQYF. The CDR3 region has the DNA TGTGCCAGCAGTGAAGGAGAATACGAGCAGTACTTC.

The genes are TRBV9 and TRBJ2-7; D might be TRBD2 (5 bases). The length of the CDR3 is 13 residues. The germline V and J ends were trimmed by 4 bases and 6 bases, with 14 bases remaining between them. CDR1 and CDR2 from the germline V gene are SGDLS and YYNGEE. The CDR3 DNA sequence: TGTGCCAGCAGCATACGTGGTGCGGGCGAGCAGTACTTC. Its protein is CASSIRGAGEQYF.

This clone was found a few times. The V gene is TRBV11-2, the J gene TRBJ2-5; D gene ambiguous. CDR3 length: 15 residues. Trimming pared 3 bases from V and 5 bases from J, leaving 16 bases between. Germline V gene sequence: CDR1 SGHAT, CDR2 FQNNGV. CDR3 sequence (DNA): TGTGCCAGCAGCTTGGTTCTACGGTATTCCGAGACCCAGTACTTC. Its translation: CASSLVLRYSETQYF. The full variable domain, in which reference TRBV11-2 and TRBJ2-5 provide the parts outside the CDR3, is EAGVAQSPRYKIIEKRQSVAFWCNPISGHATLYWYQQILGQGPKLLIQFQNNGVVDDSQLPKDRFSAERLKGVDSTLKIQPAKLEDSAVYLCASSLVLRYSETQYFGPGTRLLVL.

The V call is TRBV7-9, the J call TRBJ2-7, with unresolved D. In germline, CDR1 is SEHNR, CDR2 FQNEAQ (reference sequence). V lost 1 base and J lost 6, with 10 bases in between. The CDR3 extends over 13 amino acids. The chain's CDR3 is CASSLGSVLEQYF. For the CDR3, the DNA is TGTGCCAGCAGCTTAGGATCGGTCCTCGAGCAGTACTTC.

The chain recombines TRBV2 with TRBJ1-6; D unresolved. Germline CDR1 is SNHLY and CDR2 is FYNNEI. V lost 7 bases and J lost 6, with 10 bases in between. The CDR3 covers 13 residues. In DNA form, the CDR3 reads TGTGCCAGCACCCGCGCCTCTAATTCACCCCTCCACTTT. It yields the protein CASTRASNSPLHF.

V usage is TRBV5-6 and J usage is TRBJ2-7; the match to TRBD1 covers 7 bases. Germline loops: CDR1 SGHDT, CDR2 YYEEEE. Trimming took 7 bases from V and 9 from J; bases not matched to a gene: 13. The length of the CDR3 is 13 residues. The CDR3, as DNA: TGTGCCAGCTCCGGGGACAGAGCGCCAACGCAGTACTTC. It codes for CASSGDRAPTQYF.